The source of this TCR beta chain is a study of T cells after posttransplantation cyclophosphamide. Treatment was busulfan-fludarabine conditioning, a marrow graft, and cyclophosphamide on days +3 and +4. Only in-frame clones appear in the TCRdb table, and some are missing; sequencing was by immunoSEQ multiplex PCR. The data show roughly 8,000 clones, none appearing only once, with 23% held by the ten largest. The CDR3 runs to 14 residues. The germline V gene encodes CDR1 SEHNR and CDR2 FQNEAQ (reference sequence). Trimming at V came to 4 bases and at J to 4 bases, leaving 2 bases not matched to a gene. Study-wide results and limits: Recipient CMV seropositivity and CMV reactivation strongly tracked TRB clonality. Skin or GI-infiltrating T cells shared few TRB sequences with blood. Later blood repertoires were often dominated by clones from the donor CD8+ memory compartment.

This clone was observed many times. The antigen is undetermined. This TCR derives from a female patient in her 60s who received an allogeneic stem cell transplant from an unrelated donor, was CMV-positive, and had acute GVHD only. Some T cells may be graft donor cells. This chain connects TRBV7-9 to TRBJ1-5; 9 bases line up with TRBD1. The material sequenced was PBMCs, taken around 90 days after allogeneic stem cell transplant with posttransplant cyclophosphamide. The DNA of the CDR3 is TGTGCCAGCAGCTCAGGGACAGGGAATCAGCCCCAGCATTTT. It encodes CASSSGTGNQPQHF.